Included here is one TCR beta chain sequence, with context. Its target is unknown. The data are from a study of response to subunit inactivated influenza vaccine. The study's findings and limits: Seasonal influenza vaccination, on each occasion, was suggested by the authors to recruit few new T cells.

TCRdb passed the RT-PCR reads through MiXCR, listing each CDR3 protein once. The data contain 400,000 to 650,000 distinct CDR3 sequences, under 8.5% of them singletons. CDR1 LNHNV and CDR2 YYDKDF come from the germline V gene (reference sequence). CDR3 length: 14 amino acids. J lost 5 bases, V lost 1 base, and 3 bases had no gene match. This chain joins TRBV15 and TRBJ2-7; TRBD2 aligns across 9 bases. Sequenced here: PBMCs from blood, sampled about 23 months after vaccination. The origin of this receptor is a man between 45 and 75 years old who received an inactivated influenza vaccine. The CDR3 region has the DNA TGTGCCACCAGCAGAGGGGGACTAGCCGACGAGCAGTACTTC. It yields the protein CATSRGGLADEQYF.